Described below is a single T cell receptor (beta chain) sequence and its context. The Seattle patients, enrolled during active infection, were followed longitudinally. The length of the CDR3 is 14 residues. Per the germline V gene, CDR1 is SGHRS and CDR2 is YFSETQ. The J segment lost 5 bases and the V segment lost 6 bases, leaving 11 bases of the junction unmatched. This record belongs to a study of blood T cell repertoires in COVID-19. Turning to the study itself: Acute and convalescent COVID-19 samples came from the United States, Italy and Spain. Sources were T cells, B-cell-depleted T cells, or PBMCs; the material itself was cDNA or gDNA.

In the original workflow: From reference gene primer amplification, estimates of nucleated cell counts were derived. The assay was immunoSEQ multiplex PCR, and TCRdb's table has in-frame clones only and misses some. That table is the source of V, J and clone size, and D and trimming were worked out from the DNA. This table has roughly 75,000 clones, roughly 90% appearing once. The receptor's source is an elderly man with COVID-19, enrolled during active disease. The V gene is TRBV5-1, the J gene TRBJ2-7; 7 positions match TRBD1. The sequenced sample was peripheral blood. The CDR3 DNA follows: TGCGCCAGCACCCCACCGGGACAGAGGAACGAGCAGTACTTC. Amino acid sequence: CASTPPGQRNEQYF.